This TCR beta chain was captured by sequencing in a study of T cell responses to AZD1222 COVID-19 vaccine. Notes on the study in general: Baseline testing showed seropositivity in only a handful of AZD1222 recipients. Unmutated variant regions are reportedly the target of nearly half of TCRs that are spike-specific. Spike-wide vaccine-associated CD4 TCRs dominated at 160-218 and 743-854.

Generated by immunoSEQ multiplex PCR, the TCRdb table keeps only in-frame clones and is missing some. The table shows about 110,000 clones, with about nine tenths occurring only once. This CDR3 comprises 12 residues. Looked up from germline, CDR1 is LGHDT and CDR2 is YNNKEL (reference sequence). Trimming pared 8 bases from V and 7 bases from J, leaving 9 bases between. Regarding this clone: The antigen is undetermined.

The TCR originated in an adult in good health. The V call is TRBV3-1 (or the pseudogene TRBV3-2), the J call TRBJ1-6; D uncertain. Here the sequenced sample was peripheral blood, taken on day 0 of AZD1222 vaccination. DNA of the CDR3: TGTGCCAGCGGGGAGAGGAATTCACCCCTCCACTTT. It specifies CASGERNSPLHF.